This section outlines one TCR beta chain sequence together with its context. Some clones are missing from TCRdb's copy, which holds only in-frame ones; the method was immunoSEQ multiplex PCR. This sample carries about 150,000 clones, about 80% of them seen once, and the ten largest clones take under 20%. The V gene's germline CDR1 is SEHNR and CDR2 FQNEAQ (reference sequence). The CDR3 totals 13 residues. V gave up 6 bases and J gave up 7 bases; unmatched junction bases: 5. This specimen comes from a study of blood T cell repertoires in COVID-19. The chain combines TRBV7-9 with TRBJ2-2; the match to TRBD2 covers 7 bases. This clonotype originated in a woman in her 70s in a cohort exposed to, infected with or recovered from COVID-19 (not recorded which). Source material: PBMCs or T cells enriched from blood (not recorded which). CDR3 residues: CASRLWTSGELFF. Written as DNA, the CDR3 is TGTGCCAGCAGACTCTGGACTAGCGGGGAGCTGTTTTTT.